This T cell receptor (beta chain) is drawn from a study of blood T cell repertoires in COVID-19. About the study: Acute and convalescent COVID-19 specimens originated in the United States, Italy and Spain.

Produced via immunoSEQ multiplex PCR; TCRdb's table is partial and in-frame only. The sample carries roughly 500,000 clones, about 88% recorded once. The germline gives CDR1 KGHSH, CDR2 LQKENI. The CDR3 contains 15 residues. V was pared by 3 bases and J by 0 bases, with 11 bases between. The chain carries TRBV18 and TRBJ1-2; D uncertain. This clonotype originated in a young man with COVID-19, enrolled during active disease. The source material was peripheral blood. CDR3: CASSPITETNYGYTF. The CDR3 DNA sequence: TGTGCCAGCTCACCTATAACGGAGACTAACTATGGCTACACCTTC.